A selection of T cell receptor beta chains follows, all from one sample in a study of Graves' ophthalmopathy and Graves' hyperthyroidism. TCRdb called the multiplex PCR reads again in MiXCR, with one record for every CDR3 protein. The sample contains under 250,000 distinct CDR3 sequences, approximately 28% of which appear only once. Source material: peripheral blood. These receptor sequences come from a man aged 50 to 59 with Graves' ophthalmopathy. The CDR3 runs from the conserved cysteine through the conserved F or W. The D gene is left open where the match is weak. Clone sizes are given selectively: once, few, many, or a class where the clone is expanded.

TRBJ1-6	NA	TRBV4-1	many	TGCGCCAGCAGCCAAGAGGGGTCGAATTCACCCCTCCACTTT	CASSQEGSNSPLHF
TRBJ1-6	NA	TRBV6-2/TRBV6-3	many	TGTGCCAGCAGTTACCGAAATTCACCCCTCCACTTT	CASSYRNSPLHF
TRBJ2-5	TRBD2	TRBV28	NA	TGTGCCAGCAGTTTTTTCGGGCTAGCGGGAAATCAAAGAGAAAAAGAGACCCAGTACTTC	CASSFFGLAGNQREKETQYF
TRBJ2-7	NA	TRBV6-1	many	TGTGCCAGCAAGGTCGTTATGGGCAGGGACTACGAGCAGTACTTC	CASKVVMGRDYEQYF
TRBJ1-2	TRBD1	TRBV15	many	TGTGCCACCAGCAACTCCGGACAGGGCAACTATGGCTACACCTTC	CATSNSGQGNYGYTF
TRBJ2-5	NA	TRBV7-2	NA	TGTGCCAGCACCCCGACAGTCCGGGAGACCCAGTACTTC	CASTPTVRETQYF
TRBJ1-1	NA	TRBV4-2	many	TGTGCCAGCAGCCAAGAATTCGGGGGGAACACTGAAGCTTTCTTT	CASSQEFGGNTEAFF
TRBJ2-5	TRBD2	TRBV11-2	few	TGTGCCAGCAGCTTAGGCGATGTGGGGGGGCAGTACTTC	CASSLGDVGGQYF
TRBJ2-7	TRBD2	TRBV28	NA	TGTGCCAGCAGTTTTCCTCTTTCCGGGACTAGCGGGAGAAGGACCTACGAGCAGTACTTC	CASSFPLSGTSGRRTYEQYF
TRBJ2-7	NA	TRBV20-1	NA	TGCAGTGTTCCCGACGGGGTCTACGAGCAGTACTTC	CSVPDGVYEQYF
TRBJ2-7	NA	TRBV20-1	NA	TGCAGTGCCCTACCAACAGCGGACTCCTACGAGCAGTACTTC	CSALPTADSYEQYF
TRBJ2-7	TRBD1	TRBV27	NA	TGTGCCAGCACCCGAGGCAGGGGGTACGAGCAGTACTTC	CASTRGRGYEQYF
TRBJ2-5	NA	TRBV12-5	many	TGTGCTAGTGCCCGACTCGAGGGGACGGGGACCCAGTACTTC	CASARLEGTGTQYF
TRBJ1-1	NA	TRBV30	NA	TGTGCCTGGGGGAATTCGAACACTGAAGCTTTCTTT	CAWGNSNTEAFF
TRBJ2-7	TRBD2	TRBV11-2	many	TGTGCCAGCGCCACCATAGCGGGAGGGACGCCCTACGAGCAGTACTTC	CASATIAGGTPYEQYF
TRBJ2-5	NA	TRBV5-4	many	TGTGCCAGCAGCCAACCCAGGGGCGAAGAGACCCAGTACTTC	CASSQPRGEETQYF
TRBJ1-2	NA	TRBV24-1	NA	TGTGCCACCAGCGATGACAAGGATGGCTACACCTTC	CATSDDKDGYTF
TRBJ1-5	TRBD1	TRBV28	many	TGTGCCAGCAGTTCCCCACGGGGGACAGTTATAGCGGATCAGCCCCAGCATTTT	CASSSPRGTVIADQPQHF
TRBJ2-5	TRBD2	TRBV10-2	many	TGCGCCAGCACTCAGACTAGCGGGGCCCAAGAGACCCAGTACTTC	CASTQTSGAQETQYF
TRBJ2-4	TRBD2	TRBV7-2	NA	TGTGCCAGCAGCTTAGCTGGGGGGGAAAACATTCAGTACTTC	CASSLAGGENIQYF
TRBJ2-5	TRBD2	TRBV11-2	many	TGTGCCAGCAGCTTAGGGGAGGGCCTGGAGACCCAGTACTTC	CASSLGEGLETQYF
TRBJ1-5	NA	TRBV7-2	many	TGTGCCAGCAGCATTACAGTAGATTCCAATCAGCCCCAGCATTTT	CASSITVDSNQPQHF
TRBJ2-5	NA	TRBV2	NA	TGTGCCAGCAAAGGACAGCAAGAGACCCAGTACTTC	CASKGQQETQYF
TRBJ2-3	TRBD2	TRBV29-1	many	TGCAGCGTACTAGCGGGAGCAGGCCCTAGCACAGATACGCAGTATTTT	CSVLAGAGPSTDTQYF
TRBJ2-7	NA	TRBV28	NA	TGTGCCAGCAACCTTGGACACGCTACGGACAACGAGCAGTACTTC	CASNLGHATDNEQYF
TRBJ2-7	NA	TRBV4-3	many	TGCGCCAGCAGCCAAGACTATGGGAACTCAGACTACGAGCAGTACTTC	CASSQDYGNSDYEQYF
TRBJ2-5	NA	TRBV20-1	NA	TGCAGTGCTAGTAGGGCCTCCAAGAACCAGTACTTC	CSASRASKNQYF
TRBJ2-7	TRBD2	TRBV7-9	many	TGTGCCAGCAGCCTAGCGGAGGAGGGGCGATACGAGCAGTACTTC	CASSLAEEGRYEQYF
TRBJ1-5	NA	TRBV24-1	many	TGTGCCACCAGGAACACAGGGTTGGGTCAGCCCCAGCATTTT	CATRNTGLGQPQHF
TRBJ1-2	NA	TRBV20-1	many	TGCAGTGCTAGAGATCCCGGGGGGGGCGATCGTAACTATGGCTACACCTTC	CSARDPGGGDRNYGYTF
TRBJ2-5	TRBD1	TRBV6-2/TRBV6-3	many	TGTGCCAGCAGTTACGGGGACAGGGGAGTAGAGACCCAGTACTTC	CASSYGDRGVETQYF
TRBJ2-5	NA	TRBV7-2	many	TGTGCCAGCAGCTCGGGACAAATGGCCCAGTACTTC	CASSSGQMAQYF
TRBJ1-2	TRBD1	TRBV28	many	TGTGCCAGCAGGCCTACCGGGACAGGGAGAGAAGGCTACACCTTC	CASRPTGTGREGYTF
TRBJ2-5	NA	TRBV19	many	TGTGCCAGTAGTATGGAAGGGATTTACGAGACCCAGTACTTC	CASSMEGIYETQYF
TRBJ2-7	NA	TRBV6-2/TRBV6-3	NA	TGTGCCAGCAGTTATTCTCTTTCCTTGCAGAACTACGAGCAGTACTTC	CASSYSLSLQNYEQYF